The 8 T cell receptor beta chains below were found in one sample sequenced in a study of technical replicates of blood from a few donors. Measured with immunoSEQ multiplex PCR; TCRdb has only the in-frame clones, and not every one. Here the sample spans 10,000 to 13,000 clones, roughly 94% being singletons. Sample: PBMCs. Receptor source: a human donor in good health.

The chain uses TRBV14 and TRBJ2-7; no reliable D call. The CDR3 spans 11 residues. Germline values: CDR1 SGHDN, CDR2 FVKESK. The V end lost 1 base, the J end lost 4 bases, and 2 bases lay between the germline ends. CDR3 nucleotides: TGTGCCAGCAGCCAAGCTTACGAGCAGTACTTC. It specifies CASSQAYEQYF.

The chain links TRBV30 to TRBJ1-3, with D uncertain. The germline gives CDR1 GTSNPN, CDR2 SVGIG (reference sequence). The CDR3 length is 14 residues. The V and J ends lost 0 bases and 9 bases respectively, with 15 bases between them. For the CDR3, the DNA is TGTGCCTGGAGTGTCACGGTTGAAGGAGGCACCATATATTTT. Its protein product is CAWSVTVEGGTIYF. Looking up the rest from reference TRBV30 and TRBJ1-3 gives the full variable domain: SQTIHQWPATLVQPVGSPLSLECTVEGTSNPNLYWYRQAAGRGLQLLFYSVGIGQISSEVPQNLSASRPQDRQFILSSKKLLLSDSGFYLCAWSVTVEGGTIYFGEGSWLTVV.

The genes are TRBV19 and TRBJ2-3; TRBD2 matches 12 bases. V lost 7 bases to trimming and J lost 2 bases; unmatched junction nucleotides: 13. Germline V gene data show CDR1 as LNHDA and CDR2 as SQIVND (reference sequence). This CDR3 has 18 amino acids. CDR3 nucleotide sequence: TGTGCCAGTAAAGGGGAGAGACTAGCGGGAGTTATCACAGATACGCAGTATTTT. This translates into CASKGERLAGVITDTQYF.

The chain combines TRBV5-1 with TRBJ1-1; TRBD1 aligns across 7 bases. The CDR3 loop spans 15 amino acids. Looked up from germline, CDR1 is SGHRS and CDR2 is YFSETQ. V dropped 6 bases and J dropped 2; count of bases not matched to a gene: 10. The CDR3 spells CASNPGQALNTEAFF. The DNA for the CDR3 is TGCGCCAGCAACCCAGGACAGGCCCTAAACACTGAAGCTTTCTTT.

The chain is built from TRBV18 and TRBJ2-7; TRBD2 is a possible D gene (7 bases). This CDR3 has 15 residues. CDR1 and CDR2 (germline): KGHSH, LQKENI. Trimming removed 2 bases at V and 3 bases at J, with 14 bases between. The CDR3 sequence is CASSPAAGAVYEQYF. DNA of the CDR3: TGTGCCAGCTCACCAGCGGCGGGGGCCGTCTACGAGCAGTACTTC.

The V gene is TRBV7-2, the J gene TRBJ2-7, with a tentative D call TRBD2 (6 bases). The ends were cut back, 3 bases at V and 1 base at J, with 16 bases in the middle. CDR3 length: 16 residues. CDR1 and CDR2 from the germline V gene are SGHTA and FQGNSA. The CDR3 DNA follows: TGTGCCAGCAGCTTCGGGGACTCCCCCCCTTCCTACGAGCAGTACTTC. Amino acid sequence: CASSFGDSPPSYEQYF.

The chain couples TRBV27 to TRBJ1-2; 7 bases map to TRBD1. The germline CDR1 and CDR2 sequences are MNHEY and SMNVEV (reference sequence). The junction had 8 bases not matched to a gene; V was cut back by 4 bases and J by 3 bases. The CDR3 runs 15 residues. CDR3 coding DNA: TGTGCCAGCAGTTCCCACAGGGGAGTCCACTATGGCTACACCTTC. Its protein is CASSSHRGVHYGYTF.

The rearrangement links TRBV27 to TRBJ1-1; the D is unclear. Germline V lookup: CDR1 MNHEY, CDR2 SMNVEV (reference sequence). The CDR3 spans 15 residues. The germline V and J ends were trimmed by 2 bases and 4 bases, with 14 bases remaining between them. The CDR3 is CASSLTTKPGTEAFF. CDR3 coding DNA: TGTGCCAGCAGTTTAACTACAAAGCCGGGCACTGAAGCTTTCTTT.